Reported below is one T cell receptor delta chain. The antigen remains undetermined. This probably arose from a read error, given a far larger clone one base away. Other DNA sequences in the sample encode the same CDR3. This CDR3 region has 23 residues. Germline CDR1 is TSWWSYY and CDR2 is QGS. The data derive from a study of γδ T cells in repeated Plasmodium falciparum infection. Study-wide findings and caveats: Vdelta2-negative gammadelta repertoires appeared less diverse and less shared in Malian than Australian children. Vgamma9/Vdelta2+ T cells showed a stable polyclonal repertoire with shared TCRgamma sequences. In Vdelta2-negative, largely Vdelta1+, gammadelta repertoires, repeated controlled infections appeared to drive clonal selection waves.

Flow sorting of PBMC yielded separate Vgamma9/Vdelta2+ and Vdelta2-negative gammadelta T cell populations for bulk repertoire analysis. TCRdb re-processed the multiplex PCR reads via CATT. The repertoire holds tens of thousands of delta-chain clones, with over 1.5% as singletons. The specimen sequenced was gamma-delta T cells from blood. This chain links TRDV1 with TRDJ1; 9 bases fit TRDD3. The receptor comes from a pool of human donors (malaria-infected and uninfected, not separated). CDR3 protein: CALGERVSSIPPWGYAGTDKLIF. Written as DNA, the CDR3 is TGTGCTCTTGGAGAACGAGTTTCCTCAATCCCGCCCTGGGGATACGCGGGCACCGATAAACTCATCTTT.